A selection of T cell receptor beta chains follows, all from one sample in a study of blood T cell repertoires in COVID-19. Profiling relied on immunoSEQ multiplex PCR, and the TCRdb table lists in-frame clones only, not all of them. The repertoire has approximately 350,000 clones, roughly nine tenths of them found once; the top ten carry about 1.2%. Sequenced: peripheral blood. These receptors originate from a man aged 35 to 55 with acute or convalescent COVID-19. CDR3s include the opening cysteine and the closing phenylalanine or tryptophan. D genes are given only for firm matches. Rows give clone size only sometimes, using once, few, many, or a class for an expanded clone.

D gene	V gene	clone size	J gene	CDR3 protein	CDR3 DNA
TRBD1	TRBV27	-	TRBJ2-7	CASSLYTGGYEQYF	TGTGCCAGCAGTTTATACACAGGGGGCTACGAGCAGTACTTC
TRBD1	TRBV7-9	-	TRBJ1-1	CASSPPDRGMNTEAFF	TGTGCCAGCAGCCCCCCGGACAGGGGTATGAACACTGAAGCTTTCTTT
-	TRBV6-5	-	TRBJ1-1	CASRGGVAAEAFF	TGTGCCAGCAGAGGGGGTGTGGCAGCTGAAGCTTTCTTT
TRBD1	TRBV11-3	-	TRBJ2-6	CASSPGTGAGSGANVLTF	TGTGCCAGCAGTCCTGGGACAGGTGCTGGCTCTGGGGCCAACGTCCTGACTTTC
TRBD2	TRBV28	-	TRBJ2-3	CASSPPPGGDTQYF	TGTGCCAGCAGCCCGCCACCGGGAGGGGATACGCAGTATTTT
TRBD1	TRBV5-4	-	TRBJ2-7	CASSLATPGQSYEQYF	TGTGCCAGCAGCTTGGCTACACCGGGACAGTCCTACGAGCAGTACTTC
-	TRBV2	few	TRBJ1-5	CASSGRFSISNQPQHF	TGTGCCAGCAGTGGCCGCTTTAGCATTAGCAATCAGCCCCAGCATTTT
-	TRBV11-2	-	TRBJ1-2	CASSPAVTGRVYGYTF	TGTGCCAGCAGCCCGGCCGTAACGGGCAGGGTTTATGGCTACACCTTC
TRBD2	TRBV6-5	-	TRBJ2-5	CASTGLTSSQETQYF	TGTGCCAGCACGGGGCTGACTAGCTCGCAGGAGACCCAGTACTTC
-	TRBV6-5	-	TRBJ2-3	CASSSLELSTDTQYF	TGTGCCAGCAGTTCTCTAGAGCTTAGCACAGATACGCAGTATTTT
-	TRBV19	-	TRBJ2-1	CASRDGGYNEQFF	TGTGCCAGCCGAGACGGGGGATACAATGAGCAGTTCTTC
-	TRBV13	-	TRBJ1-1	CASSLTRGSAFF	TGTGCCAGCAGCCTTACCAGAGGGTCAGCTTTCTTT
TRBD1	TRBV6-2/TRBV6-3	-	TRBJ2-3	CASSYSTIRGRDTDTQYF	TGTGCCAGCAGTTACTCCACGATAAGGGGGCGCGACACAGATACGCAGTATTTT
-	TRBV19	-	TRBJ2-3	CASSIGSGSTTDTQYF	TGTGCCAGTAGTATAGGTTCGGGGAGTACCACAGATACGCAGTATTTT
-	TRBV27	-	TRBJ2-3	CASSLSWQAQDTQYF	TGTGCCAGCAGTTTATCTTGGCAGGCCCAAGATACGCAGTATTTT
TRBD2	TRBV6-6	-	TRBJ2-1	CASSFKAGIYNEQFF	TGTGCCAGCAGTTTTAAAGCGGGAATATACAATGAGCAGTTCTTC
-	TRBV10-2	-	TRBJ2-1	CASRLGPNNEQFF	TGCGCCAGCAGACTAGGGCCAAACAATGAGCAGTTCTTC
TRBD1	TRBV5-1	-	TRBJ1-2	CASSLEQGARTVYGYTF	TGCGCCAGCAGCTTGGAACAGGGGGCCCGAACCGTCTATGGCTACACCTTC
-	TRBV4-2	-	TRBJ1-6	CASREGEVSSPLHF	TGTGCCAGCAGGGAGGGAGAAGTGAGTTCACCCCTCCACTTT
-	TRBV6-6	-	TRBJ1-5	CASSYTTENQPQHF	TGTGCCAGCAGTTACACGACAGAGAATCAGCCCCAGCATTTT
TRBD2	TRBV9	-	TRBJ2-2	CASTSGITGELFF	TGTGCCAGCACTAGCGGCATCACCGGGGAGCTGTTTTTT
TRBD1	TRBV11-2	once	TRBJ2-1	CASSLERTGTVFF	TGTGCCAGCAGCTTGGAGCGGACAGGAACGGTGTTCTTC
-	TRBV7-3	-	TRBJ2-5	CASSLTTKETQYF	TGTGCCAGCAGCTTAACGACAAAAGAGACCCAGTACTTC
-	TRBV6-2/TRBV6-3	-	TRBJ2-5	CASSYGSYQETQYF	TGTGCCAGCAGTTACGGCAGTTACCAAGAGACCCAGTACTTC
TRBD1	TRBV30	-	TRBJ1-6	CAWSNAPGQGISPLHF	TGTGCCTGGAGTAATGCGCCGGGACAGGGTATCTCACCCCTCCACTTT
TRBD2	TRBV28	-	TRBJ2-1	CASIPFGRGGEGEQFF	TGTGCCAGCATCCCCTTCGGGCGCGGGGGGGAGGGTGAGCAGTTCTTC
-	TRBV6-6	-	TRBJ2-1	CASGLRDLSFDEQFF	TGTGCCAGCGGACTTCGGGACTTGTCGTTCGATGAGCAGTTCTTC
TRBD2	TRBV29-1	-	TRBJ2-3	CSVEASGRPHTQYF	TGCAGCGTTGAGGCTAGCGGGAGGCCCCATACGCAGTATTTT
TRBD2	TRBV10-2	-	TRBJ2-3	CASSGTLGLAGGHTDTQYF	TGCGCCAGCAGTGGTACCCTGGGACTAGCGGGGGGGCACACAGATACGCAGTATTTT
TRBD2	TRBV5-6	once	TRBJ2-5	CASSRQTSGGEETQYF	TGTGCCAGCAGCCGTCAGACTAGCGGGGGTGAAGAGACCCAGTACTTC
TRBD1	TRBV10-1	-	TRBJ2-3	CASSRTGLSTDTQYF	TGCGCCAGCAGTCGGACAGGGTTGAGCACAGATACGCAGTATTTT
-	TRBV28	-	TRBJ2-2	CASTPGGEHTGELFF	TGTGCCAGCACCCCCGGAGGGGAACACACCGGGGAGCTGTTTTTT
-	TRBV4-3	-	TRBJ2-6	CASSQDLAGANVLTF	TGCGCCAGCAGCCAAGATTTAGCTGGGGCCAACGTCCTGACTTTC
TRBD2	TRBV9	-	TRBJ2-7	CASSPDGTSGSYEQYF	TGTGCCAGCAGCCCAGATGGGACTAGCGGGAGTTACGAGCAGTACTTC
TRBD2	TRBV27	-	TRBJ2-1	CASSFAGGLSYNEQFF	TGTGCCAGCAGTTTCGCGGGGGGGCTTTCCTACAATGAGCAGTTCTTC
TRBD1	TRBV4-2	few	TRBJ1-6	CASSQAGGRNNSPLHF	TGTGCCAGCAGCCAAGCAGGGGGCCGTAATAATTCACCCCTCCACTTT
-	TRBV15	-	TRBJ1-1	CATSREGGLNTEAFF	TGTGCCACCAGCAGAGAGGGGGGGTTGAACACTGAAGCTTTCTTT
-	TRBV7-8	-	TRBJ1-3	CASSLGRGRTGNTIYF	TGTGCCAGCAGCTTAGGTAGAGGGAGGACTGGAAACACCATATATTTT
-	TRBV27	-	TRBJ2-7	CASSPIGVAGVYEQYF	TGTGCCAGCAGCCCAATCGGGGTGGCCGGGGTCTACGAGCAGTACTTC